A single sample is the source of the 10 T cell receptor beta chains below, sequenced in a study of T-cell reconstitution after alpha-beta-depleted transplantation in children (dated by TCRdb to 2015 to 2016). The treatment or condition label here, explained by the study, means: allogeneic hematopoietic cell transplantation with graft depleted of TCRalphabeta T cells and CD19 B cells. Libraries came from PCR. The instrument given in TCRdb is Illumina HiSeq 2500. TCR library preparation used molecular barcoding, with unique molecular identifiers applied to normalize quantification of the TCRbeta repertoire. The public reads were quality trimmed at Q25 with fastp and then assembled into clones with MiXCR by TCRdb, keeping productive beta chains. Entries are consolidated by CDR3 protein sequence, retaining the most common genes and DNA. The sample has 500,000 to 600,000 distinct CDR3 sequences on record, roughly a quarter of them singletons. About a third of the sample goes to the ten largest clones.

Sequenced material: PBMCs, taken before TCRalphabeta/CD19-depleted stem cell transplant. Receptor source: a boy in the first two years of life with Wiskott-Aldrich syndrome, due to receive a stem cell transplant.

This clonotype has a handful of counts. V usage is TRBV6-1 and J usage is TRBJ1-6; D perhaps matches TRBD1 (6 bases). Looked up from germline, CDR1 is MNHNS and CDR2 is SASEGT. The CDR3 sequence is 15 residues long. Trimming left V 6 bases short and J 7 bases short, with 16 bases between. CDR3 region: CASSRPTGTNSPLHF. In nucleotides, the CDR3 is TGTGCCAGCAGCCGTCCTACAGGGACGAATTCACCCCTCCACTTT.

This clonotype was observed a handful of times. The V call is TRBV2, the J call TRBJ2-1, with a tentative D call TRBD2 (6 bases). Germline lookup yields CDR1 SNHLY and CDR2 FYNNEI. Trimming took 0 bases from V and 8 from J, leaving 17 bases between them. This CDR3 region has 16 residues. CDR3 sequence: CASSEARDSNLYEQFF. The DNA for the CDR3 is TGTGCCAGCAGTGAAGCGCGGGACTCCAATTTGTATGAGCAGTTCTTC.

The rearrangement uses TRBV5-1 and TRBJ1-1, with TRBD1 identical over 8 bases. Germline V lookup: CDR1 SGHRS, CDR2 YFSETQ. The V and J ends lost 0 bases and 4 bases, in that order; junction bases with no gene match: 8. The CDR3 is 16 amino acids. The DNA of the CDR3 is TGCGCCAGCAGCTTGGCGCAGACAGGGGCAGGCACTGAAGCTTTCTTT. Its protein product is CASSLAQTGAGTEAFF.

This clonotype has just a few counts. The CDR3 sequence is CSAIKLAGDYEQYF. The CDR3 DNA follows: TGCAGTGCCATAAAACTAGCGGGAGACTACGAGCAGTACTTC. The chain joins TRBV20-1 to TRBJ2-7, with 11 bases matching TRBD2. This CDR3 has 14 amino acids. Unmatched junction bases numbered 7, after V lost 6 bases and J lost 3 bases. Germline-derived CDR1 and CDR2 are DFQATT and SNEGSKA (reference sequence).

This clonotype was observed a handful of times. The rearrangement links TRBV10-3 to TRBJ2-1; no definite D call. Trimming took off 3 bases at V and 9 bases at J, with 6 bases between the two ends. The CDR3 consists of 11 residues. CDR1 and CDR2 (germline): ENHRY, SYGVKD. The CDR3 bases are TGTGCCATCAGTGATGGCTTTGAGCAGTTCTTC. Translated, it gives CAISDGFEQFF.

This clonotype was seen a handful of times. V and J are TRBV27 and TRBJ2-2; D gene ambiguous. V lost 6 bases, J lost 5 bases, and 7 bases lay in between. Germline V gene sequence: CDR1 MNHEY, CDR2 SMNVEV (reference sequence). The CDR3 is 12 amino acids. CDR3 loop: CASRRTTGELFF. The CDR3 DNA sequence: TGTGCCAGCAGACGAACAACCGGGGAGCTGTTTTTT.

The table lists this clonotype with many counts. V and J are TRBV5-1 and TRBJ2-5; 9 bases align to TRBD2. Looked up from germline, CDR1 is SGHRS and CDR2 is YFSETQ. Unmatched junction bases numbered 5, after V lost 1 base and J lost 1 base. The CDR3 consists of 16 residues. The CDR3 protein is CASSLLAGAGQETQYF. The CDR3 nucleotides read TGCGCCAGCAGCTTGTTAGCGGGAGCGGGCCAAGAGACCCAGTACTTC.

The V gene is TRBV5-1, the J gene TRBJ2-3, with D unresolved. Germline CDR1 SGHRS, CDR2 YFSETQ. CDR3 length: 15 residues. Trimming shortened V by 1 base and J by 2 bases, and 11 bases separated the two germline ends. DNA of the CDR3: TGCGCCAGCAGCTTGTCGGTCTCCTACACAGATACGCAGTATTTT. Amino acid sequence: CASSLSVSYTDTQYF.

This chain connects TRBV2 to TRBJ2-1; D possibly corresponds to TRBD2 (5 bases). The CDR3 is 14 amino acids. From germline, CDR1 is SNHLY and CDR2 FYNNEI. V was pared by 2 bases and J by 9 bases, with 14 bases between. CDR3 bases: TGTGCCAGCAGTGAAATGACCCGAGAGGGTGAGCAGTTCTTC. Protein product: CASSEMTREGEQFF.

This clonotype was recorded a few times. This chain connects TRBV5-1 to TRBJ2-2; D is uncertain. Germline V gives CDR1 SGHRS, CDR2 YFSETQ. Trimming pared 0 bases from V and 7 bases from J, leaving 7 bases between. The CDR3 has 13 residues. CDR3 sequence reads: CASSLVLDGELFF. Written as DNA, the CDR3 is TGCGCCAGCAGCTTGGTCCTAGACGGGGAGCTGTTTTTT.